This T cell receptor beta chain was captured in a study of patients and donors after allogeneic stem cell transplantation. TCRdb analysed the RT-PCR reads with MiXCR anew, one entry per CDR3 protein. The sample records 200,000 to 250,000 distinct CDR3 sequences, roughly an eighth being singletons. Deletions cut 0 bases from V and 5 bases from J, with 10 bases between. Germline values: CDR1 SGHDN, CDR2 FVKESK. The CDR3 sequence is 14 residues long. The sequenced material came from blood, either unsorted or a sorted T cell fraction (not recorded which). The gene calls are TRBV14 and TRBJ1-1; unclear D gene. This receptor was taken from a human donor who was either an allogeneic HSCT recipient or a stem cell or donor lymphocyte infusion donor (not recorded which). It is not recorded whose cells these are; they may come from a transplant donor. The CDR3 spells CASSQEPGRTEAFF. The CDR3 nucleotides are TGTGCCAGCAGCCAAGAACCGGGGAGAACTGAAGCTTTCTTT.